The 30 T cell receptor beta chains below come from one sample, sequenced in a study of blood T cell repertoires in COVID-19. This table comes from immunoSEQ multiplex PCR, and its TCRdb copy is limited to in-frame clones, with some not included. Of 250,000 to 350,000 clones in the sample, roughly 86% were seen once. The sample comprised PBMCs or T cells enriched from blood (not recorded which). The receptors shown here come from a woman aged 18-29 years who had recovered from COVID-19.

This sequence joins TRBV11-3 and TRBJ2-1, with D perhaps matching TRBD1 (7 bases). The V gene lost 3 bases and the J gene lost 2 bases, with 11 bases spanning the gap. This CDR3 is built from 15 residues. CDR1 SGHNT and CDR2 YENEEA come from the germline V gene. The CDR3 protein is CASSLQGGPYNEQFF. CDR3 DNA: TGTGCCAGCAGCTTGCAGGGGGGACCCTACAATGAGCAGTTCTTC. The entire variable domain, with the rest obtained from reference TRBV11-3 and TRBJ2-1, is as follows: EAGVVQSPRYKIIEKKQPVAFWCNPISGHNTLYWYLQNLGQGPELLIRYENEEAVDDSQLPKDRFSAERLKGVDSTLKIQPAELGDSAVYLCASSLQGGPYNEQFFGPGTRLTVL.

V and J are TRBV9 and TRBJ2-2; D not certain. The CDR3 spans 16 residues. Germline assignment: CDR1 SGDLS and CDR2 YYNGEE. V was cut by 2 bases and J by 6 bases, with 17 bases left in between. This chain's CDR3 is CASSVWRKTNPGELFF. CDR3 nucleotide sequence: TGTGCCAGCAGCGTGTGGCGGAAAACTAACCCCGGGGAGCTGTTTTTT.

The V gene is TRBV5-4, the J gene TRBJ2-2; TRBD1 matches 10 bases. Germline V gives CDR1 SGHNT, CDR2 YYREEE (reference sequence). V trimming: 7 bases; J trimming: 7 bases; junction bases outside the gene matches: 10. CDR3 length: 15 amino acids. CDR3 nucleotides: TGTGCCAGCTCCGGGGACAGGGGTAAAAACGGGGAGCTGTTTTTT. This codes for CASSGDRGKNGELFF.

This clone was found once. The CDR3 DNA reads TGTGCCAGCTCACCACTGACGGGAGACTCCTACGAGCAGTACTTC. This encodes CASSPLTGDSYEQYF. This chain uses TRBV18 with TRBJ2-7, with a possible D match to TRBD2 (6 bases). In germline, CDR1 is KGHSH, CDR2 LQKENI. This CDR3 is built from 15 residues. The V end was cut by 1 base, the J end by 0 bases, with 10 bases between.

CDR3 bases: TGTGCCACCAAGGGGACTTTACGCTCTGGAAACACCATATATTTT. This encodes CATKGTLRSGNTIYF. V gene TRBV2 combines with J gene TRBJ1-3, with a possible D match to TRBD1 (5 bases). The CDR3 runs to 15 residues. The V and J ends lost 10 bases and 0 bases respectively, with 16 bases between them. CDR1 SNHLY and CDR2 FYNNEI come from the germline V gene. The entire variable domain, with the rest obtained from reference TRBV2 and TRBJ1-3, is as follows: EPEVTQTPSHQVTQMGQEVILRCVPISNHLYFYWYRQILGQKVEFLVSFYNNEISEKSEIFDDQFSVERPDGSNFTLKIRSTKLEDSAMYFCATKGTLRSGNTIYFGEGSWLTVV.

The chain carries TRBV5-4 and TRBJ1-2, with D perhaps matching TRBD1 (6 bases). The CDR3 covers 12 residues. In germline, CDR1 is SGHNT, CDR2 YYREEE (reference sequence). V lost 4 bases and J 8 bases, leaving 12 bases between the germline ends. CDR3 region: CASSGNREGYTF. CDR3 nucleotides: TGTGCCAGCAGCGGAAACAGGGAAGGCTACACCTTC. The entire variable domain, with the rest obtained from reference TRBV5-4 and TRBJ1-2, is as follows: ETGVTQSPTHLIKTRGQQVTLRCSSQSGHNTVSWYQQALGQGPQFIFQYYREEENGRGNFPPRFSGLQFPNYSSELNVNALELDDSALYLCASSGNREGYTFGSGTRLTVV.

The rearrangement joins TRBV29-1 to TRBJ2-1; TRBD1 matches 10 bases. V lost 5 bases to trimming and J lost 6 bases; unmatched junction nucleotides: 7. This CDR3 has 14 residues. Germline V gene data show CDR1 as SQVTM and CDR2 as ANQGSEA. This CDR3 reads CSVSGTGAGNEQFF. The CDR3, as DNA: TGCAGCGTTTCGGGGACAGGGGCCGGCAATGAGCAGTTCTTC.

This clone is a singleton in its sample. CDR3 in DNA: TGTGCCAGCAAGGCAGAGGCCGGTCTTGATGGCTACACCTTC. It codes for CASKAEAGLDGYTF. This chain uses TRBV6-4 with TRBJ1-2; no clear D gene. Germline lookup yields CDR1 MRHNA and CDR2 SNTAGT. V lost 7 bases, J lost 6 bases, and 18 bases lay in between. The CDR3 has 14 residues.

The chain is built from TRBV7-6 and TRBJ2-2; TRBD2 matches 7 bases. CDR3 length: 16 residues. V lost 5 bases to trimming and J lost 5 bases; unmatched junction nucleotides: 11. Per germline, CDR1 SGHVS and CDR2 FNYEAQ. CDR3 nucleotides: TGTGCCAGCAGCACCACACCGGGACTACTAACCGGGGAGCTGTTTTTT. Its protein product is CASSTTPGLLTGELFF.

This chain joins TRBV7-9 and TRBJ1-2; TRBD1 aligns across 7 bases. After removal of 1 base from V and 2 bases from J, the junction contained 4 bases not matched to a gene. Germline values: CDR1 SEHNR, CDR2 FQNEAQ (reference sequence). The CDR3 consists of 15 residues. The CDR3: CASSLGGQPNYGYTF. The CDR3 nucleotides are TGTGCCAGCAGCTTAGGGGGACAGCCGAACTATGGCTACACCTTC.

J is TRBJ2-1 and V is TRBV2, with 7 bases matching TRBD2. Germline V gene data show CDR1 as SNHLY and CDR2 as FYNNEI. The ends lost 7 bases at V and 9 bases at J; junction bases unmatched: 24. The CDR3 contains 18 residues. The CDR3 protein is CASTAGASGKLRGSEQFF. The CDR3 nucleotides read TGTGCCAGCACCGCCGGGGCTAGCGGCAAACTTCGTGGGTCTGAGCAGTTCTTC. Full variable domain (outside the CDR3, taken from reference TRBV2 and TRBJ2-1): EPEVTQTPSHQVTQMGQEVILRCVPISNHLYFYWYRQILGQKVEFLVSFYNNEISEKSEIFDDQFSVERPDGSNFTLKIRSTKLEDSAMYFCASTAGASGKLRGSEQFFGPGTRLTVL.

This clone has just one count. The chain carries TRBV9 and TRBJ2-1; D possibly corresponds to TRBD2 (5 bases). Germline CDR1 SGDLS, CDR2 YYNGEE. This CDR3 spans 15 amino acids. The ends were cut back, 0 bases at V and 6 bases at J, with 13 bases in the middle. In nucleotides, the CDR3 is TGTGCCAGCAGCGTAGGGCCTAGCAAAGGCAATGAGCAGTTCTTC. It codes for CASSVGPSKGNEQFF.

CDR3 region: CASSLAMNTEAFF. The DNA for the CDR3 is TGTGCCAGCAGCTTAGCCATGAACACTGAAGCTTTCTTT. The chain is built from TRBV7-2 and TRBJ1-1; the D is unclear. The CDR3 contains 13 residues. V was shortened by 0 bases and J by 0 bases, with 2 bases between the two germline ends. CDR1 is SGHTA, CDR2 FQGNSA, per germline.

The rearrangement links TRBV6-5 to TRBJ2-7; D is perhaps TRBD1 (5 bases). CDR1 is MNHEY, CDR2 SVGAGI, per germline. The CDR3 extends over 14 amino acids. V was pared by 0 bases and J by 5 bases, with 11 bases between. The CDR3 nucleotides are TGTGCCAGCAGTTACTCAGGGGTTAGGGACGAGCAGTACTTC. Translated, it gives CASSYSGVRDEQYF.

This clone was found a few times. This chain connects TRBV6-1 to TRBJ1-5; no firm D call. Trimming left V 1 base short and J 4 bases short, with 11 bases between. The CDR3 is made up of 15 amino acids. Germline CDR1 reads MNHNS; CDR2 reads SASEGT. CDR3 region: CASSEGEVTNQPQHF. The CDR3 nucleotides are TGTGCCAGCAGTGAAGGCGAGGTAACAAATCAGCCCCAGCATTTT.

This rearrangement joins TRBV5-1 to TRBJ2-5, with TRBD2 identical over 12 bases. V shed 1 base and J 4 bases; nucleotides not matched to a gene: 5. CDR1 is SGHRS, CDR2 YFSETQ, per germline. This CDR3 comprises 16 residues. Here the CDR3 reads CASSLMTSGSLETQYF. Written as DNA, the CDR3 is TGCGCCAGCAGCTTGATGACTAGCGGGAGTTTAGAGACCCAGTACTTC. The full variable domain, its missing parts supplied by reference TRBV5-1 and TRBJ2-5, is KAGVTQTPRYLIKTRGQQVTLSCSPISGHRSVSWYQQTPGQGLQFLFEYFSETQRNKGNFPGRFSGRQFSNSRSEMNVSTLELGDSALYLCASSLMTSGSLETQYFGPGTRLLVL.

The chain employs TRBV20-1 and TRBJ2-2; D is possibly TRBD1 (6 bases). Germline lookup yields CDR1 DFQATT and CDR2 SNEGSKA (reference sequence). V shed 4 bases and J shed 4 bases, with 10 bases lying between them. There are 13 residues in the CDR3. The CDR3 sequence is CSATEGGTGELFF. In DNA form, the CDR3 reads TGCAGTGCTACTGAAGGGGGCACCGGGGAGCTGTTTTTT.

The J gene is TRBJ2-5, the V gene TRBV29-1; TRBD1 might be the D (5 bases). With 1 base removed from V and 5 bases from J, the gap between germline ends came to 11 bases. The CDR3 extends over 13 amino acids. CDR1 SQVTM and CDR2 ANQGSEA come from the germline V gene. The CDR3 DNA follows: TGCAGCGTTGAAGGGTCCAAGGGGGAGACCCAGTACTTC. Its translation is CSVEGSKGETQYF.

This chain links TRBV7-2 with TRBJ1-2, with 10 bases matching TRBD1. Germline V gene data show CDR1 as SGHTA and CDR2 as FQGNSA. V lost 1 base, J lost 7 bases, and 9 bases stayed unmatched. This CDR3 has 16 amino acids. CDR3 protein: CASSLDGTGVAGGYTF. The CDR3 bases are TGTGCCAGCAGCTTAGATGGGACAGGGGTAGCAGGTGGCTACACCTTC.

This clone was seen a few times. The gene calls are TRBV10-3 and TRBJ1-4, with 9 bases aligning to TRBD1. This CDR3 comprises 16 residues. Looked up from germline, CDR1 is ENHRY and CDR2 is SYGVKD. The V segment lost 0 bases and the J segment 5 bases; nucleotides outside the gene matches: 4. The CDR3 region is CAISESGGQGNEKLFF. The CDR3 bases are TGTGCCATCAGTGAGTCGGGCGGACAGGGGAATGAAAAACTGTTTTTT.

This clone was seen a single time. This chain connects TRBV13 to TRBJ1-1, with D possibly being TRBD1 (5 bases). Trimming stripped 0 bases from V and 5 bases from J, with 13 bases between. The CDR3 extends over 15 amino acids. Germline V gene data show CDR1 as PRHDT and CDR2 as FYEKMQ (reference sequence). CDR3 region: CASSLGGVRWTEAFF. CDR3 DNA sequence: TGTGCCAGCAGCTTAGGAGGGGTACGTTGGACTGAAGCTTTCTTT.

This rearrangement joins TRBV6-5 to TRBJ2-1; D may be TRBD1 (6 bases). The CDR3 extends over 13 amino acids. The V end lost 7 bases, the J end lost 4 bases, and 11 bases lay between the germline ends. CDR1 is MNHEY and CDR2 is SVGAGI in the germline V gene. The CDR3 loop reads CASTGTYYNEQFF. The CDR3 DNA reads as TGTGCCAGCACCGGGACATATTACAATGAGCAGTTCTTC.

This chain links TRBV5-1 with TRBJ2-7; no definite D call. The CDR3 extends over 15 amino acids. CDR1 is SGHRS and CDR2 is YFSETQ in the germline V gene. V lost 1 base to trimming and J lost 4 bases, with 15 bases between them. CDR3 amino acids: CASSLPGPPTYEQYF. DNA for the CDR3: TGCGCCAGCAGCTTGCCGGGTCCACCAACATACGAGCAGTACTTC.

The chain recombines TRBV28 with TRBJ1-1, with a possible D match to TRBD1 (6 bases). Trimming left V 6 bases short and J 1 base short, with 9 bases between. The CDR3 has 13 residues. Germline-derived CDR1 and CDR2 are MDHEN and SYDVKM. CDR3 nucleotides: TGTGCCAGCAGGGAGGACAGGAACACTGAAGCTTTCTTT. It encodes CASREDRNTEAFF.

The J gene is TRBJ2-7, the V gene TRBV5-5; D unresolved. CDR3 length: 12 residues. Germline V CDR1 and CDR2: SGHKS, YYEKEE (reference sequence). V lost 0 bases and J lost 4, with 5 bases in between. The CDR3 coding sequence is TGTGCCAGCAGCTTGGTCCCTTACGAGCAGTACTTC. This gives the protein CASSLVPYEQYF.

V gene TRBV4-1 combines with J gene TRBJ2-7, with TRBD1 as a possible D gene (6 bases). The germline gives CDR1 MGHRA, CDR2 YSYEKL. Trimming pared 1 base from V and 3 bases from J, leaving 10 bases between. The CDR3 is made up of 14 amino acids. The CDR3 here is CASSQVPRGYEQYF. The CDR3 DNA reads TGCGCCAGCAGCCAAGTTCCCAGGGGCTACGAGCAGTACTTC.

This clone was observed once. Written as DNA, the CDR3 is TGCGCCAGCAGTATTTCCCTGAACACCGGGGAGCTGTTTTTT. This sequence encodes CASSISLNTGELFF. This chain joins TRBV5-1 and TRBJ2-2; D gene uncertain. Between the trimmed V and J ends, which lost 5 bases and 1 base, there was a span of 9 bases. The length of the CDR3 is 14 residues. Germline loops: CDR1 SGHRS, CDR2 YFSETQ.

The chain has TRBV18 and TRBJ1-1; 9 nucleotides align to TRBD1. Germline lookup yields CDR1 KGHSH and CDR2 LQKENI. J gave up 11 bases and V 4 bases, and 14 bases lay outside the gene matches. The CDR3 sequence is 15 residues long. The CDR3 is CASSQSLQGASMAFF. CDR3 nucleotide sequence: TGTGCCAGCTCACAGTCCCTACAGGGGGCGAGTATGGCTTTCTTT.

This clone was found once. The chain uses TRBV7-9 and TRBJ2-7, with 8 bases aligning to TRBD1. V gave up 5 bases and J gave up 1 base; unmatched junction bases: 7. CDR1 and CDR2 from the germline V gene are SEHNR and FQNEAQ (reference sequence). The CDR3 is 15 amino acids. CDR3 amino acids: CASSRTGTGSYEQYF. The CDR3 region has the DNA TGTGCCAGCAGCAGAACCGGGACAGGATCCTACGAGCAGTACTTC.

This chain links TRBV27 with TRBJ1-5, with 12 bases aligning to TRBD1. The ends lost 2 bases at V and 7 bases at J; junction bases unmatched: 12. This CDR3 is built from 18 residues. CDR1 is MNHEY and CDR2 is SMNVEV in the germline V gene (reference sequence). The CDR3 bases are TGTGCCAGCAGTTTAATAGGCGGGACAGGGGGCGCAGGCCAGCCCCAGCATTTT. Translation: CASSLIGGTGGAGQPQHF.